The clone carrying this T cell receptor (beta chain) has just a few counts. The same CDR3 can be traced to other DNA sequences in this sample. The data belong to a study of T cell changes during pregnancy in multiple sclerosis. Sequenced by immunoSEQ multiplex PCR; TCRdb stores in-frame clones only, minus some. This sample has approximately 40,000 clones, with 88% found just once. This sequence originates from a female donor with multiple sclerosis, enrolled in a pregnancy study. The sequences come from CD4+ T cells from peripheral blood mononuclear cells, collected in the second trimester of pregnancy.

The CDR3 spells CASSRTGSTDTQYF. The CDR3 nucleotides are TGTGCCAGCAGCCGGACAGGGAGCACAGATACGCAGTATTTT. The chain recombines TRBV6-5 with TRBJ2-3; TRBD1 matches at 8 bases. Losses at the gene ends were 6 bases for V and 0 bases for J; bases not matched to a gene: 2. Germline V CDR1 and CDR2: MNHEY, SVGAGI. CDR3 length: 14 amino acids.